These 9 T cell receptor beta chains were all obtained from the same sample, sequenced in a study of beta chain features in type 1 diabetes. Isolated RNA was reverse transcribed in full, so expressed TCRB transcripts were sequenced. Only in-frame clones appear in the TCRdb table, and some are missing; sequencing was by immunoSEQ multiplex PCR. The sample carries about 410,000 clones, about 14% recorded once. The sequenced material came from naive CD4+ T cells from blood. The receptor source for this set is a man between 25 and 39 years old in good health.

V is TRBV7-2 and J is TRBJ1-2; D perhaps matches TRBD1 (5 bases). The V end was cut by 6 bases, the J end by 4 bases, with 15 bases between. The CDR3 contains 14 residues. CDR1 is SGHTA and CDR2 is FQGNSA in the germline V gene. The CDR3 loop reads CASRRGAEFYGYTF. The CDR3 DNA reads TGTGCCAGCAGACGTGGGGCAGAGTTCTATGGCTACACCTTC.

The chain combines TRBV28 with TRBJ2-3; no clear D gene. The CDR3 spans 12 residues. Germline V CDR1 and CDR2: MDHEN, SYDVKM. V lost 4 bases and J lost 2, with 4 bases in between. CDR3 nucleotides: TGTGCCAGCAGTTCTGCCACAGATACGCAGTATTTT. Translated, it gives CASSSATDTQYF. Supplemented by reference TRBV28 and TRBJ2-3, the full variable domain reads DVKVTQSSRYLVKRTGEKVFLECVQDMDHENMFWYRQDPGLGLRLIYFSYDVKMKEKGDIPEGYSVSREKKERFSLILESASTNQTSMYLCASSSATDTQYFGPGTRLTVL.

This chain links TRBV2 with TRBJ1-1, with D tentatively TRBD1 (6 bases). With 5 bases removed from V and 4 bases from J, the gap between germline ends came to 14 bases. This CDR3 contains 14 residues. CDR1 and CDR2 (germline): SNHLY, FYNNEI. This CDR3 reads CASSSEGGTTEAFF. CDR3 nucleotides: TGTGCCAGCAGTAGCGAGGGGGGGACCACTGAAGCTTTCTTT.

This clone was picked up a small number of times. The chain uses TRBV6-5 and TRBJ2-1, with D uncertain. Germline-derived CDR1 and CDR2 are MNHEY and SVGAGI. Trimming stripped 7 bases from V and 4 bases from J, with 8 bases between. The CDR3 loop spans 12 amino acids. The DNA of the CDR3 is TGTGCCAGCATAGGACGATACAATGAGCAGTTCTTC. This gives the protein CASIGRYNEQFF.

The CDR3 is CASSSGGGRNQPQHF. The CDR3 DNA is TGTGCCAGTAGTAGCGGGGGAGGACGGAATCAGCCCCAGCATTTT. The genes are TRBV19 and TRBJ1-5, with D perhaps matching TRBD1 (5 bases). Germline values: CDR1 LNHDA, CDR2 SQIVND (reference sequence). CDR3 length: 15 residues. V was trimmed by 4 bases and J by 4 bases, leaving 14 bases between them. The whole variable domain, remainder taken from reference TRBV19 and TRBJ1-5, is DGGITQSPKYLFRKEGQNVTLSCEQNLNHDAMYWYRQDPGQGLRLIYYSQIVNDFQKGDIAEGYSVSREKKESFPLTVTSAQKNPTAFYLCASSSGGGRNQPQHFGDGTRLSIL.

The rearrangement links TRBV7-2 to TRBJ2-4, with TRBD2 identical over 10 bases. The CDR3 consists of 17 residues. The germline gives CDR1 SGHTA, CDR2 FQGNSA. V lost 2 bases, J lost 3 bases, and 7 bases stayed unmatched. Here the CDR3 DNA reads TGTGCCAGCAGCTTAACTAGCGGGATAAGGGTCAAAAACATTCAGTACTTC. Residues: CASSLTSGIRVKNIQYF. Supplemented by reference TRBV7-2 and TRBJ2-4, the full variable domain reads GAGVSQSPSNKVTEKGKDVELRCDPISGHTALYWYRQSLGQGLEFLIYFQGNSAPDKSGLPSDRFSAERTGGSVSTLTIQRTQQEDSAVYLCASSLTSGIRVKNIQYFGAGTRLSVL.

This clone was seen more than once but under ten times. The chain links TRBV9 to TRBJ2-3; TRBD2 matches 8 bases. With V trimmed by 4 bases and J by 1 base, 17 bases remained unmatched. The CDR3 covers 19 residues. Germline V lookup: CDR1 SGDLS, CDR2 YYNGEE. For the CDR3, the DNA is TGTGCCAGCAGCCCTCGTGGTAGCGGGGCCCCCGGCCGCACAGATACGCAGTATTTT. The encoded protein is CASSPRGSGAPGRTDTQYF.

The chain carries TRBV25-1 and TRBJ2-1; 11 nucleotides match TRBD2. Germline V CDR1 and CDR2: MGHDK, SYGVNS. The V gene end was trimmed by 4 bases and the J gene end by 4 bases; junction bases not matched to a gene: 6. CDR3 length equals 16 residues. CDR3: CASSATGTSGYNEQFF. The CDR3 DNA sequence: TGTGCCAGCAGTGCCACCGGGACTAGCGGATACAATGAGCAGTTCTTC.

This clone was counted a few times. The chain joins TRBV7-8 to TRBJ2-6; weak D call: TRBD1 (6 bases). This CDR3 is 16 amino acids long. Per germline, CDR1 SGHVS and CDR2 FQNEAQ. The ends were cut back, 6 bases at V and 9 bases at J, with 21 bases in the middle. The DNA of the CDR3 is TGTGCCAGCAGTCACTTCAGGGGCCGAGGGTACAACGTCCTGACTTTC. Amino acid sequence: CASSHFRGRGYNVLTF. Full variable domain (remainder filled in from reference TRBV7-8 and TRBJ2-6): GAGVSQSPRYKVAKRGQDVALRCDPISGHVSLFWYQQALGQGPEFLTYFQNEAQLDKSGLPSDRFFAERPEGSVSTLKIQRTQQEDSAVYLCASSHFRGRGYNVLTFGAGSRLTVL.